This TCR beta chain is drawn from a study of tumor T cells in aggressive B-cell lymphoma. Clones were sequenced by immunoSEQ multiplex PCR, and TCRdb holds only the in-frame ones, with some missing. The table records some 5,000 clones, approximately 88% of them present only once. The sample comprised tumor tissue. This sequence was found in an adult with diffuse large B cell lymphoma.

This CDR3 is CAWKGTPQTFLHF. The CDR3 DNA reads TGTGCCTGGAAAGGGACACCCCAGACATTTCTCCACTTT. J is TRBJ1-6 and V is TRBV30; D possibly corresponds to TRBD1 (6 bases). The V end lost 4 bases, the J end lost 16 bases, and 20 bases lay between the germline ends. There are 13 residues in the CDR3. The germline V gene has CDR1 GTSNPN and CDR2 SVGIG (reference sequence). Looking up the rest from reference TRBV30 and TRBJ1-6 gives the full variable domain: SQTIHQWPATLVQPVGSPLSLECTVEGTSNPNLYWYRQAAGRGLQLLFYSVGIGQISSEVPQNLSASRPQDRQFILSSKKLLLSDSGFYLCAWKGTPQTFLHFGNGTRLTVT.